This T cell receptor (beta chain) derives from a study of graft-versus-host responses after intestinal transplantation. Study details: Recipients uniformly received anti-thymocyte globulin induction, followed by tacrolimus and steroids for roughly 3 years.

Sequenced by immunoSEQ multiplex PCR; TCRdb stores in-frame clones only, minus some. This table holds 20,000 to 25,000 clones, approximately 94% found once. In germline, CDR1 is ENHRY, CDR2 SYGVKD. The CDR3 totals 19 residues. Trimming stripped 0 bases from V and 0 bases from J, with 18 bases between. The receptor comes from a human patient who received an intestinal transplant, so some T cells may come from the graft donor. Sequencing used PBMCs, obtained 156 days after intestinal transplant. The chain couples TRBV10-3 to TRBJ2-1, with unresolved D. The CDR3 bases are TGTGCCATCAGTGAGTCGTATCTGCTGCCAAAAAGCTCCTACAATGAGCAGTTCTTC. Translated, it gives CAISESYLLPKSSYNEQFF.